This record looks at one TCR beta chain sequence and its context. The entry originates in a study of T cell changes during pregnancy in multiple sclerosis. Profiling relied on immunoSEQ multiplex PCR, and the TCRdb table lists in-frame clones only, not all of them. The sample carries about 64,000 clones, under 95% recorded once. This CDR3 spans 16 amino acids. V was shortened by 4 bases and J by 4 bases, with 19 bases between the two germline ends. Germline lookup yields CDR1 SEHNR and CDR2 FQNEAQ (reference sequence). The chain couples TRBV7-9 to TRBJ1-1; D is uncertain. Sequenced here: peripheral blood, sampled in the second trimester of pregnancy. This receptor was taken from a female donor with multiple sclerosis, enrolled in a pregnancy study. The CDR3 protein is CASSSPLEEAGTEAFF. The CDR3 coding sequence is TGTGCCAGCAGCTCCCCCCTAGAGGAGGCGGGCACTGAAGCTTTCTTT.